A selection of T cell receptor beta chains follows, all from one sample in a study of OX40 agonist ivuxolimab in advanced cancers. Produced via immunoSEQ multiplex PCR; TCRdb's table is partial and in-frame only. The sample has 79,000 or so clones, 91% seen once. The specimen comprised CD4+ or CD8+ T cells sorted from blood, sampled in a trial of the OX40 agonist ivuxolimab. The receptors stem from an adult with an advanced solid tumor such as melanoma, head and neck, liver or kidney cancer. Each CDR3 is given without its conserved first and last residue. The D gene is left open where the match is weak.

d_gene,v_gene,j_gene,CDR3aa
-,TRBV9,TRBJ2-7,ASSVAPRDEQY
-,TRBV28,TRBJ1-5,ASSSHGSNQPQH
TRBD1,TRBV28,TRBJ2-5,ASTSPPGQAAGGTQY
-,TRBV28,TRBJ2-3,ASIDLRAATNTQY
TRBD1,TRBV7-2,TRBJ2-7,ASKSSGQGYYEQY
-,TRBV10-2,TRBJ2-2,ASSEPGRITGELF
-,TRBV5-4,TRBJ1-1,ASSRPGQRNTEAF
-,TRBV5-4,TRBJ2-5,AAGQGSPQETQY
-,TRBV30,TRBJ2-3,AWRTSGVITQY
-,TRBV28,TRBJ1-5,ASSQGLMGNQPQH
-,TRBV7-9,TRBJ2-5,ASSSPPRYETQY
-,TRBV7-2,TRBJ1-1,ASSLVRVGRGSAEAF
-,TRBV7-2,TRBJ2-4,ASSLDNRDQNIQY
-,TRBV10-3,TRBJ2-1,AISESRGGAGEQF
-,TRBV4-1,TRBJ2-4,ASSQLNLAKNIQY
-,TRBV7-2,TRBJ2-7,ASSFRQVTSYEQY
-,TRBV27,TRBJ1-3,ASSLWGRGEVGNTIY
-,TRBV29-1,TRBJ2-1,SVTTEGENNEQF
-,TRBV19,TRBJ2-4,ASSMRGAKNIQY
TRBD2,TRBV5-1,TRBJ2-1,ASSLGPGTSGRREQF
-,TRBV6-1,TRBJ2-3,ASKRDGGTDTQY
TRBD2,TRBV29-1,TRBJ2-7,SVGTSGTYEQY
TRBD1,TRBV4-1,TRBJ2-1,ASSRDRVRNEQF
-,TRBV28,TRBJ1-2,ASSFLVGGGYT
TRBD2,TRBV19,TRBJ2-4,ASSTTSGNIQY
-,TRBV5-1,TRBJ2-3,ASSQGLASDTQY
-,TRBV18,TRBJ2-5,ASSPSISGLETQY
-,TRBV19,TRBJ1-5,ASSRSGGGSNNQPQH
-,TRBV27,TRBJ1-2,ASSSSTGSGYT
-,TRBV5-8,TRBJ1-1,ASRLERNTEAF
-,TRBV7-9,TRBJ1-2,ASSLDSYGYT
-,TRBV30,TRBJ2-7,AWMRELGYEQY
-,TRBV19,TRBJ2-4,ASRPRGPMRDKNIQY